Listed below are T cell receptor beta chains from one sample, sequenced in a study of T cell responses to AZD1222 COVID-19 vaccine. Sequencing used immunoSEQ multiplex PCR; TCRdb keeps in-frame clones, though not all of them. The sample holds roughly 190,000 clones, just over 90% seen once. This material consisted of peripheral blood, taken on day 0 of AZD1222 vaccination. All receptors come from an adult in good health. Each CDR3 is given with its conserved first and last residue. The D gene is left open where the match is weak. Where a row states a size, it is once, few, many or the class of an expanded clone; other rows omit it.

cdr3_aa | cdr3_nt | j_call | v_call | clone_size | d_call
CASSEPARGTNYGYTF | TGTGCCAGCAGCGAGCCGGCCAGGGGTACTAACTATGGCTACACCTTC | TRBJ1-2 | TRBV9 | - | -
CASSGRTGITEAFF | TGTGCCAGCAGTGGACGAACAGGAATCACTGAAGCTTTCTTT | TRBJ1-1 | TRBV28 | - | -
CASRPWTGNTEAFF | TGTGCCAGCAGGCCCTGGACTGGGAACACTGAAGCTTTCTTT | TRBJ1-1 | TRBV6-5 | - | -
CASSPSRDTHQPQHF | TGTGCCAGCAGTCCTAGCCGCGACACCCATCAGCCCCAGCATTTT | TRBJ1-5 | TRBV7-8 | - | -
CASSPWGRDTEAFF | TGTGCCAGCAGCCCCTGGGGGAGGGACACTGAAGCTTTCTTT | TRBJ1-1 | TRBV5-4 | - | -
CASSTGPQETQYF | TGTGCCAGCAGCACGGGACCCCAAGAGACCCAGTACTTC | TRBJ2-5 | TRBV7-9 | - | -
CASSEAGSYGYTF | TGTGCCAGCAGTGAAGCGGGCAGCTATGGCTACACCTTC | TRBJ1-2 | TRBV2 | - | -
CASSLGQTGNTIYF | TGCGCCAGCAGCTTGGGCCAGACTGGAAACACCATATATTTT | TRBJ1-3 | TRBV5-1 | - | -
CASSGTSGGVGTDTQYF | TGTGCCAGCAGTGGGACTAGCGGGGGGGTTGGCACAGATACGCAGTATTTT | TRBJ2-3 | TRBV6-1 | - | TRBD2
CASSDTGVNEQYF | TGCGCCAGCAGTGATACAGGGGTTAACGAGCAGTACTTC | TRBJ2-7 | TRBV10-1 | - | TRBD1
CASSEGLGAGTDTQYF | TGTGCCAGCAGTGAAGGATTGGGGGCGGGCACAGATACGCAGTATTTT | TRBJ2-3 | TRBV6-1 | once | -
CSASLGGLGPNEQFF | TGCAGTGCTAGTCTTGGGGGTCTTGGCCCTAATGAGCAGTTCTTC | TRBJ2-1 | TRBV20-1 | - | -
CASSRRTSGSNEQFF | TGTGCCAGCAGCCGAAGGACTAGCGGGAGCAATGAGCAGTTCTTC | TRBJ2-1 | TRBV7-6 | - | TRBD2
CASSNRQGSGYGYTF | TGTGCCAGTAGTAACCGACAGGGGTCTGGCTATGGCTACACCTTC | TRBJ1-2 | TRBV19 | - | TRBD1
CASSLSGVPTNEKLFF | TGTGCCAGCAGCTTATCAGGGGTTCCAACTAATGAAAAACTGTTTTTT | TRBJ1-4 | TRBV7-9 | - | -
CASSPFDSTDTQYF | TGTGCCAGCAGCCCCTTCGACAGCACAGATACGCAGTATTTT | TRBJ2-3 | TRBV27 | - | -
CASVSGPPANEQFF | TGTGCCAGCGTAAGCGGGCCCCCGGCGAATGAGCAGTTCTTC | TRBJ2-1 | TRBV11-3 | - | -
CASSKVDGSNQPQHF | TGTGCCAGTAGTAAGGTAGACGGGTCCAATCAGCCCCAGCATTTT | TRBJ1-5 | TRBV19 | - | -
CSVDRDRGRRGANVLTF | TGCAGCGTTGACCGGGACAGGGGGCGCCGAGGGGCCAACGTCCTGACTTTC | TRBJ2-6 | TRBV29-1 | - | TRBD1
CASSTDRATGELFF | TGTGCCAGCAGCACGGACAGGGCGACCGGGGAGCTGTTTTTT | TRBJ2-2 | TRBV28 | - | TRBD1
CASSQDRGSYEQYF | TGTGCCAGCAGCCAAGATCGCGGGAGCTACGAGCAGTACTTC | TRBJ2-7 | TRBV3-1/TRBV3-2 | - | TRBD2
CASSLELAVGDTQYF | TGTGCCAGCAGCTTAGAACTAGCGGTAGGGGATACGCAGTATTTT | TRBJ2-3 | TRBV7-6 | - | TRBD2
CASSILGTGSYEQYF | TGTGCCAGCAGTATACTGGGAACGGGCTCCTACGAGCAGTACTTC | TRBJ2-7 | TRBV27 | - | -
CASRRAERAQGTGELFF | TGTGCCAGCCGCCGGGCGGAGCGAGCGCAGGGCACCGGGGAGCTGTTTTTT | TRBJ2-2 | TRBV28 | - | -
CASSLGAGTDTQYF | TGTGCCAGCAGTTTGGGGGCGGGAACAGATACGCAGTATTTT | TRBJ2-3 | TRBV27 | - | -
CASSSTGRIYEQYF | TGTGCCAGCAGTTCTACGGGACGAATCTACGAGCAGTACTTC | TRBJ2-7 | TRBV28 | - | -
CASSRTSGSYNEQFF | TGTGCCAGCAGCAGGACTAGCGGAAGCTACAATGAGCAGTTCTTC | TRBJ2-1 | TRBV2 | - | TRBD2
CASSFYLGQGYEQYF | TGTGCCAGCAGTTTCTACCTGGGACAGGGGTACGAGCAGTACTTC | TRBJ2-7 | TRBV27 | - | TRBD1
CASSLDRDYSYEQYF | TGTGCCAGCAGCTTGGACCGGGACTATTCCTACGAGCAGTACTTC | TRBJ2-7 | TRBV7-2 | - | TRBD2
CASSSRTQVEGYSYEQYF | TGTGCCAGCAGTTCCCGTACCCAGGTGGAGGGCTACTCCTACGAGCAGTACTTC | TRBJ2-7 | TRBV28 | - | -
CASSLVLAGYYEQYF | TGTGCCAGCAGCTTAGTCCTAGCGGGTTACTACGAGCAGTACTTC | TRBJ2-7 | TRBV7-2 | - | TRBD2
CASTLPGGGDTQYF | TGTGCCAGCACCCTACCTGGGGGGGGAGATACGCAGTATTTT | TRBJ2-3 | TRBV7-6 | once | TRBD2
CASSDRGNEQFF | TGTGCCAGCAGCGACAGGGGGAATGAGCAGTTCTTC | TRBJ2-1 | TRBV6-2/TRBV6-3 | - | TRBD1
CASSFDRNEQFF | TGTGCCAGCAGCTTCGACCGAAATGAGCAGTTCTTC | TRBJ2-1 | TRBV11-3 | - | -
CASSPWTGDSPLHF | TGTGCCAGCAGCCCGTGGACAGGGGACTCACCCCTCCACTTT | TRBJ1-6 | TRBV11-2 | - | TRBD1
CATSVRGQFQPQHF | TGTGCCACCAGTGTCAGGGGGCAGTTTCAGCCCCAGCATTTT | TRBJ1-5 | TRBV24-1 | few | TRBD1
CASSKNGFEEQYF | TGTGCCAGCAGCAAGAATGGTTTTGAAGAGCAGTACTTC | TRBJ2-7 | TRBV21-1 | - | -
CASSQDSQRGNTIYF | TGCGCCAGCAGCCAAGATTCCCAAAGGGGAAACACCATATATTTT | TRBJ1-3 | TRBV4-3 | - | -
CASSFYRRSNQPQHF | TGTGCCAGCAGTTTCTACAGGAGAAGCAATCAGCCCCAGCATTTT | TRBJ1-5 | TRBV6-6 | - | -
CASSWEGPSDNEQFF | TGTGCCAGCAGTTGGGAGGGGCCCTCGGACAATGAGCAGTTCTTC | TRBJ2-1 | TRBV28 | - | TRBD2
CASSFDRGREGTQYF | TGTGCCAGCAGTTTCGACAGGGGGCGCGAGGGTACGCAGTATTTT | TRBJ2-3 | TRBV5-8 | - | TRBD1
CASRLQAEEQYF | TGTGCCAGCAGATTACAGGCAGAGGAGCAGTACTTC | TRBJ2-7 | TRBV12-3/TRBV12-4 | - | -
CASSVAKGDWANEKLFF | TGTGCCAGCAGCGTAGCTAAGGGGGATTGGGCTAATGAAAAACTGTTTTTT | TRBJ1-4 | TRBV9 | - | -
CASSKTQARQPQHF | TGTGCCAGCAGCAAAACACAAGCCAGGCAGCCCCAGCATTTT | TRBJ1-5 | TRBV28 | few | -
CASSPQGAGGLEQFF | TGTGCCAGCAGTCCTCAGGGAGCGGGAGGCCTTGAGCAGTTCTTC | TRBJ2-1 | TRBV7-9 | once | TRBD2
CASRSTGVYGYTF | TGTGCCAGCAGATCGACAGGGGTCTATGGCTACACCTTC | TRBJ1-2 | TRBV27 | - | TRBD1
CASSPKPGLAGESDTQYF | TGTGCCAGCAGCCCGAAACCGGGACTAGCGGGAGAGTCAGATACGCAGTATTTT | TRBJ2-3 | TRBV7-6 | - | TRBD2
CASRTRRGRRVYEQYF | TGTGCCAGCAGGACGAGGAGGGGAAGGAGGGTATACGAGCAGTACTTC | TRBJ2-7 | TRBV9 | once | -
CATEGEGATGTGELFF | TGCGCCACCGAGGGTGAGGGGGCGACGGGCACCGGGGAGCTGTTTTTT | TRBJ2-2 | TRBV5-1 | - | TRBD1
CASSWGTEGETQYF | TGTGCCAGCAGCTGGGGGACAGAGGGAGAGACCCAGTACTTC | TRBJ2-5 | TRBV5-6 | - | TRBD1
CASSHTGDNQPQHF | TGTGCCAGCAGCCATACAGGAGACAATCAGCCCCAGCATTTT | TRBJ1-5 | TRBV7-2 | - | -
CASSSADRGFNEQFF | TGTGCCAGCAGCTCCGCGGACAGGGGGTTCAATGAGCAGTTCTTC | TRBJ2-1 | TRBV7-3 | - | TRBD1
CASSLGTGVTEKLFF | TGTGCCAGCAGCTTGGGGACAGGGGTTACCGAAAAACTGTTTTTT | TRBJ1-4 | TRBV5-6 | - | TRBD1
CASSHSGGAGTDTQYF | TGCGCCAGCAGCCATAGCGGGGGGGCTGGCACAGATACGCAGTATTTT | TRBJ2-3 | TRBV4-3 | once | TRBD2
CSASASPYTDTQYF | TGCAGTGCTAGTGCTAGCCCTTACACAGATACGCAGTATTTT | TRBJ2-3 | TRBV20-1 | once | -